Following are 19 T cell receptor beta chains from one sample sequenced in a study of blood T cells in healthy people across ages. Then a second PCR, running roughly 7 to 11 cycles, was carried out with a sample-barcoded 5' primer and a J-beta primer mix. Each CDR3 protein gets one entry after TCRdb re-called the 5' RACE reads with MiXCR. The table shows 800,000 to 1,300,000 distinct CDR3 sequences, with almost 25% occurring only once. This sample was shared with a second study, whose subject was T cells of mothers and their children.

The sequencing input was blood. The source is a girl aged 2-15 years in good health.

This clonotype was seen a handful of times. The chain uses TRBV29-1 and TRBJ2-2; D is undetermined. Trimming pared 4 bases from V and 6 bases from J, leaving 9 bases between. The CDR3 consists of 12 residues. Germline CDR1 and CDR2: SQVTM and ANQGSEA. The CDR3 is CSVVGLSGELFF. As DNA, the CDR3 is TGCAGCGTTGTGGGCCTATCCGGGGAGCTGTTTTTT.

CDR3 region: CASSLRAFQETQYF. For the CDR3, the DNA is TGTGCCAGCAGCTTGAGGGCGTTCCAAGAGACCCAGTACTTC. The chain combines TRBV7-2 with TRBJ2-5, with D maybe TRBD2 (5 bases). Germline V gene lookup returns CDR1 SGHTA and CDR2 FQGNSA. V dropped 3 bases and J dropped 1 base, with 9 bases sitting between them. The CDR3 covers 14 residues.

The CDR3 loop is CASSGVTDRAVAFF. The CDR3 nucleotides read TGTGCCAGCAGTGGCGTTACCGACAGGGCTGTAGCTTTCTTT. The rearrangement links TRBV6-1 to TRBJ1-1; 7 bases are shared with TRBD1. This CDR3 contains 14 residues. The V and J ends lost 4 bases and 10 bases, in that order; junction bases with no gene match: 12. Germline CDR1 is MNHNS and CDR2 is SASEGT.

This rearrangement joins TRBV6-1 to TRBJ1-5, with a possible D match to TRBD1 (5 bases). V gave up 2 bases and J gave up 8 bases, with 16 bases separating them. The CDR3 loop spans 15 amino acids. CDR1 and CDR2 from the germline V gene are MNHNS and SASEGT. The CDR3 DNA follows: TGTGCCAGCAGTGAATCAGGAGTGGGAGGGGAGCCCCAGCATTTT. This codes for CASSESGVGGEPQHF.

This clonotype was detected a few times. The chain employs TRBV7-9 and TRBJ1-2; the D is unclear. From germline, CDR1 is SEHNR and CDR2 FQNEAQ (reference sequence). V was cut by 1 base and J by 4 bases, with 10 bases left in between. The CDR3 is made up of 14 amino acids. The CDR3 DNA is TGTGCCAGCAGCTTAGTTGAAGTTTTCTATGGCTACACCTTC. This codes for CASSLVEVFYGYTF.

This clonotype was counted at least ten times. The chain carries TRBV12-3 or TRBV12-4 and TRBJ1-5, with 8 bases fitting TRBD1. The CDR3 covers 16 residues. V was pared by 5 bases and J by 3 bases, with 9 bases of the junction left unmatched. The CDR3 DNA reads as TGTGCCAGCAGTCCGCCGGGACAGGTGTTCAATCAGCCCCAGCATTTT. Translation gives CASSPPGQVFNQPQHF.

In its sample, this clonotype was seen a few times. The genes are TRBV29-1 and TRBJ2-7; tentatively, D is TRBD2 (6 bases). V was trimmed by 1 base and J by 1 base, leaving 14 bases between them. CDR1 is SQVTM, CDR2 ANQGSEA, per germline. The CDR3 contains 15 residues. CDR3: CSVEGPGTLSYEQYF. DNA of the CDR3: TGCAGCGTTGAAGGCCCCGGGACTTTGTCCTACGAGCAGTACTTC.

This clonotype has only a few counts. This chain connects TRBV7-6 to TRBJ2-1; D call uncertain. Germline loops: CDR1 SGHVS, CDR2 FNYEAQ. CDR3 length equals 16 residues. V was clipped by 0 bases and J by 4 bases, with 13 bases between them. For the CDR3, the DNA is TGTGCCAGCAGCTTAGCGTTGGTAGGAGAATACAATGAGCAGTTCTTC. It translates to CASSLALVGEYNEQFF.

The chain joins TRBV20-1 to TRBJ2-5; 9 nucleotides match TRBD1. With the DNA end fitting TRBJ2-7 better, the J assignment may be wrong. The CDR3 length is 14 residues. Looked up from germline, CDR1 is DFQATT and CDR2 is SNEGSKA (reference sequence). CDR3 DNA sequence: TGCAGTGCTTCCATCGACAGGGGGAAGTACGAGCAGTACTTC. Its translation is CSASIDRGKYEQYF.

This clonotype occurred a few times. The chain is built from TRBV20-1 and TRBJ2-2, with no clear D. CDR3 length: 14 amino acids. Trimming stripped 1 base from V and 1 base from J, with 7 bases between. Germline V gives CDR1 DFQATT, CDR2 SNEGSKA (reference sequence). CDR3 bases: TGCAGTGCTAGAGGTGACGGGAACACCGGGGAGCTGTTTTTT. It yields the protein CSARGDGNTGELFF.

This clonotype turned up a few times. The CDR3 does not end in the conserved phenylalanine or tryptophan, so this is likely a read error. The V gene is TRBV11-3, the J gene TRBJ2-1, with TRBD2 matching over 11 bases. The CDR3 consists of 16 residues. Germline V gene sequence: CDR1 SGHNT, CDR2 YENEEA. The V segment lost 4 bases and the J segment 3 bases; nucleotides outside the gene matches: 5. CDR3 region: CASSSLLAGVYNEQFL. As DNA, the CDR3 is TGTGCCAGCAGCTCCCTACTAGCGGGGGTCTACAATGAGCAGTTCCTC.

The rearrangement joins TRBV7-6 to TRBJ2-3; D not resolved. Looked up from germline, CDR1 is SGHVS and CDR2 is FNYEAQ. Trimming cost V 2 bases and J 6 bases, with 9 bases left between them. The CDR3 totals 13 residues. The CDR3 bases are TGTGCCAGCAGCTTACGGTTGTCGGATACGCAGTATTTT. The encoded protein is CASSLRLSDTQYF.

This sequence joins TRBV29-1 and TRBJ2-2; 8 nucleotides line up with TRBD1. The CDR3 contains 15 residues. CDR1 SQVTM and CDR2 ANQGSEA come from the germline V gene. Germline trimming cut 7 bases from V and 3 bases from J; bases unmatched to any gene: 10. CDR3 nucleotides: TGCAGCGGGAGTGACAGGGGCGTGGACACCGGGGAGCTGTTTTTT. Its protein product is CSGSDRGVDTGELFF.

This chain uses TRBV7-3 with TRBJ1-2; unclear D gene. The CDR3 contains 11 residues. Deletions cut 6 bases from V and 8 bases from J, with 10 bases between. Per germline, CDR1 SGHTA and CDR2 FQGTGA. The DNA of the CDR3 is TGTGCCAGCAGAGTCGATCGAGGCTACACCTTC. It encodes CASRVDRGYTF.

The chain couples TRBV5-5 to TRBJ2-3; D is possibly TRBD1 or TRBD2 (7 bases each). The germline gives CDR1 SGHKS, CDR2 YYEKEE (reference sequence). V gave up 3 bases and J gave up 4 bases, with 15 bases separating them. The CDR3 is 15 amino acids. Written as DNA, the CDR3 is TGTGCCAGCAGCTGGCCGACAGGGAGGGCAGATACGCAGTATTTT. This translates into CASSWPTGRADTQYF.

The table lists this clonotype with a few counts. V and J are TRBV4-3 and TRBJ1-1; D not certain. Trimming removed 3 bases at V and 7 bases at J, with 6 bases between. Germline CDR1 reads LGHNA; CDR2 reads YSLEER. The CDR3 contains 11 residues. The CDR3 loop reads CASSQDDEAFF. As DNA, the CDR3 is TGCGCCAGCAGCCAGGACGATGAAGCTTTCTTT.

The chain links TRBV5-5 to TRBJ1-2, with 8 bases matching TRBD1. The CDR3 contains 15 residues. V was clipped by 3 bases and J by 4 bases; unmatched bases: 8. Germline V gene data show CDR1 as SGHKS and CDR2 as YYEKEE (reference sequence). CDR3 DNA sequence: TGTGCCAGCAGCTGGGGGACAGGAACATTCTATGGCTACACCTTC. Amino acid sequence: CASSWGTGTFYGYTF.

This clonotype was detected only a few times. The chain uses TRBV24-1 and TRBJ2-3; D remains ambiguous. Trimming removed 3 bases from V and 3 bases from J, with 6 bases in between. This CDR3 spans 13 amino acids. Germline V gene lookup returns CDR1 KGHDR and CDR2 SFDVKD. CDR3 sequence reads: CATSDHPTDTQYF. The CDR3 DNA reads as TGTGCCACCAGTGATCACCCAACAGATACGCAGTATTTT.

V gene TRBV27 combines with J gene TRBJ1-1; D is possibly TRBD1 (6 bases). In germline, CDR1 is MNHEY, CDR2 SMNVEV (reference sequence). Trimming shortened V by 10 bases and J by 2 bases, and 17 bases separated the two germline ends. This CDR3 has 14 residues. In nucleotides, the CDR3 is TGTGCCACGAGAACCCCAGGGACAAACACTGAAGCTTTCTTT. Protein: CATRTPGTNTEAFF.